Described below is a single T cell receptor beta chain sequence and its context. Together with a sample-barcoded 5' primer, a J-beta primer mix was included in a second PCR lasting roughly 6 to 12 cycles. In TCRdb, the 5' RACE reads were re-called with MiXCR into one record per CDR3 protein. The sample holds 750,000 or so distinct CDR3 sequences, roughly 25% seen once. The data derive from a study of blood T cells in healthy people across ages. V was cut by 5 bases and J by 2 bases, with 18 bases left in between. In germline, CDR1 is SEHNR, CDR2 FQNEAQ (reference sequence). The CDR3 extends over 16 amino acids. These data were also filed under a second study, of T cells of mothers and their children. That paper notes: Three healthy Caucasian mothers and their six children donated. The authors used all extracted RNA for cDNA synthesis, at approximately 1.5 ug per 15 ul. There were over 9.5 million TCR beta CDR3 reads from each mother and about 3 million from each child.

The sample was blood. The chain joins TRBV7-9 to TRBJ1-2; no definite D call. The receptor was derived from a boy aged 5 to 17 in good health. The CDR3 DNA follows: TGTGCCAGCAGCCCCCCAGTTTTCCGGGTGAACTATGGCTACACCTTC. Its translation: CASSPPVFRVNYGYTF. Together with reference TRBV7-9 and TRBJ1-2, the CDR3 gives the full variable domain: DTGVSQNPRHKITKRGQNVTFRCDPISEHNRLYWYRQTLGQGPEFLTYFQNEAQLEKSRLLSDRFSAERPKGSFSTLEIQRTEQGDSAMYLCASSPPVFRVNYGYTFGSGTRLTVV.